These 15 T cell receptor beta chains were all obtained from the same sample, sequenced in a study of cytomegalovirus exposure and HLA in healthy donors. Repertoires were generated with immunoSEQ multiplex PCR, while TCRdb's copy carries only in-frame clones and drops some. This table holds about 140,000 clones, roughly 86% found once. The sequencing sample was made of PBMCs. These receptors were collected from a woman aged 30 to 39 in good health and CMV-seronegative.

The rearrangement links TRBV10-3 to TRBJ1-2; D is perhaps TRBD1 (5 bases). Trimming took 7 bases from V and 2 from J, leaving 8 bases between them. There are 12 residues in the CDR3. Per germline, CDR1 ENHRY and CDR2 SYGVKD. CDR3 nucleotides: TGTGCCATCACCCGGGGGAACTATGGCTACACCTTC. This translates into CAITRGNYGYTF.

The J gene is TRBJ1-5, the V gene TRBV10-3; 7 nucleotides agree with TRBD1. In germline, CDR1 is ENHRY, CDR2 SYGVKD. This CDR3 has 14 amino acids. Trimming removed 5 bases from V and 4 bases from J; junction bases left unmatched: 5. Written as DNA, the CDR3 is TGTGCCATCAGTCCCGGGACAGAGAATCAGCCCCAGCATTTT. It encodes CAISPGTENQPQHF.

This chain uses TRBV15 with TRBJ2-5; D unclear. V lost 0 bases to trimming and J lost 2 bases, with 10 bases between them. This CDR3 has 15 amino acids. Germline CDR1 reads LNHNV; CDR2 reads YYDKDF (reference sequence). The DNA of the CDR3 is TGTGCCACCAGCAGAGATCGCCAGGTACAAGAGACCCAGTACTTC. It specifies CATSRDRQVQETQYF.

The rearrangement links TRBV7-2 to TRBJ2-7; 8 nucleotides agree with TRBD1. The CDR3 is made up of 15 amino acids. Per the germline V gene, CDR1 is SGHTA and CDR2 is FQGNSA. V lost 5 bases to trimming and J lost 2 bases; unmatched junction nucleotides: 8. For the CDR3, the DNA is TGTGCCAGCAGCCTCGGACAGGGCGGACCCTACGAGCAGTACTTC. This codes for CASSLGQGGPYEQYF.

V usage is TRBV6-5 and J usage is TRBJ2-2, with D hard to call. There are 12 residues in the CDR3. V dropped 8 bases and J dropped 2 bases, with 6 bases sitting between them. Germline CDR1 reads MNHEY; CDR2 reads SVGAGI. CDR3 in DNA: TGTGCCAGCTTCAGAAACACCGGGGAGCTGTTTTTT. This translates into CASFRNTGELFF.

The chain couples TRBV19 to TRBJ2-4, with D possibly TRBD1 on 6 matching bases. This CDR3 is 14 amino acids long. V lost 4 bases and J 8 bases, leaving 15 bases between the germline ends. Per germline, CDR1 LNHDA and CDR2 SQIVND (reference sequence). The CDR3 protein is CASSTRGAGDIQYF. The CDR3 nucleotides are TGTGCCAGTAGTACCCGAGGGGCAGGGGACATTCAGTACTTC. The full variable domain, rest sourced from reference TRBV19 and TRBJ2-4, is DGGITQSPKYLFRKEGQNVTLSCEQNLNHDAMYWYRQDPGQGLRLIYYSQIVNDFQKGDIAEGYSVSREKKESFPLTVTSAQKNPTAFYLCASSTRGAGDIQYFGAGTRLSVL.

CDR3 protein: CATPRPSGSTDTQYF. The CDR3 coding sequence is TGTGCCACCCCTCGTCCTAGCGGGAGCACAGATACGCAGTATTTT. The V call is TRBV2, the J call TRBJ2-3, with 8 bases identical to TRBD2. The junction had 9 bases not matched to a gene; V was cut back by 10 bases and J by 0 bases. This CDR3 has 15 residues. Germline V gene data show CDR1 as SNHLY and CDR2 as FYNNEI.

This chain uses TRBV2 with TRBJ2-7; no reliable D call. The CDR3 length is 13 residues. V was shortened by 4 bases and J by 2 bases, with 9 bases between the two germline ends. Germline CDR1 reads SNHLY; CDR2 reads FYNNEI. The CDR3 is CASSVRITYEQYF. The CDR3 DNA is TGTGCCAGCAGTGTCCGTATTACCTACGAGCAGTACTTC.

Written as DNA, the CDR3 is TGTGCCAGCAGTTTATTGGGGCGGCGGATCAACACCGGGGAGCTGTTTTTT. Protein product: CASSLLGRRINTGELFF. J is TRBJ2-2 and V is TRBV27; maybe TRBD1 (5 bases). Germline loops: CDR1 MNHEY, CDR2 SMNVEV (reference sequence). V shed 1 base and J shed 2 bases, with 14 bases lying between them. This CDR3 region has 17 residues.

The chain couples TRBV4-2 to TRBJ2-7, with D possibly being TRBD2 (6 bases). The V end was cut by 1 base, the J end by 6 bases, with 10 bases between. This CDR3 is 13 amino acids long. Germline CDR1 reads LGHNA; CDR2 reads YNFKEQ. CDR3 DNA sequence: TGTGCCAGCAGCCAAGGTACGGGGGTCGAGCAGTACTTC. As protein: CASSQGTGVEQYF.

CDR3 nucleotides: TGTGCCAGCAGCGCGGGGGCAACTAATGAAAAACTGTTTTTT. It codes for CASSAGATNEKLFF. This chain uses TRBV9 with TRBJ1-4; tentatively, D is TRBD1 (5 bases). The CDR3 is made up of 14 amino acids. Germline loops: CDR1 SGDLS, CDR2 YYNGEE. The V and J ends lost 3 bases and 0 bases respectively, with 6 bases between them.

This sequence joins TRBV2 and TRBJ1-1; D is unclear. CDR1 and CDR2 from the germline V gene are SNHLY and FYNNEI. Trimming took 1 base from V and 0 from J, leaving 9 bases between them. The CDR3 sequence is 15 residues long. The CDR3 reads CASSEVGLMNTEAFF. CDR3 nucleotides: TGTGCCAGCAGTGAAGTCGGACTCATGAACACTGAAGCTTTCTTT.

The chain carries TRBV28 and TRBJ2-7, with 9 bases fitting TRBD1. The CDR3 is 13 amino acids. Per germline, CDR1 MDHEN and CDR2 SYDVKM. V dropped 3 bases and J dropped 6; count of bases not matched to a gene: 3. The CDR3 region is CASSFNRGLEQYF. In DNA, the CDR3 is TGTGCCAGCAGTTTTAACAGGGGGCTCGAGCAGTACTTC.

The chain has TRBV7-9 and TRBJ2-1; D may be TRBD2 (5 bases). The V end lost 4 bases, the J end lost 5 bases, and 12 bases lay between the germline ends. The CDR3 has 14 residues. Per germline, CDR1 SEHNR and CDR2 FQNEAQ (reference sequence). CDR3 amino acids: CASSSLASHNEQFF. The CDR3, as DNA: TGTGCCAGCAGCTCCCTGGCTAGCCACAATGAGCAGTTCTTC.

The V and J genes are TRBV6-5 and TRBJ2-7; 9 nucleotides agree with TRBD1. Germline trimming cut 6 bases from V and 0 bases from J; bases unmatched to any gene: 6. CDR1 is MNHEY, CDR2 SVGAGI, per germline. The CDR3 covers 15 residues. CDR3 loop: CASRSTGGFSYEQYF. The CDR3 DNA reads TGTGCCAGCAGATCCACAGGGGGCTTCTCCTACGAGCAGTACTTC.